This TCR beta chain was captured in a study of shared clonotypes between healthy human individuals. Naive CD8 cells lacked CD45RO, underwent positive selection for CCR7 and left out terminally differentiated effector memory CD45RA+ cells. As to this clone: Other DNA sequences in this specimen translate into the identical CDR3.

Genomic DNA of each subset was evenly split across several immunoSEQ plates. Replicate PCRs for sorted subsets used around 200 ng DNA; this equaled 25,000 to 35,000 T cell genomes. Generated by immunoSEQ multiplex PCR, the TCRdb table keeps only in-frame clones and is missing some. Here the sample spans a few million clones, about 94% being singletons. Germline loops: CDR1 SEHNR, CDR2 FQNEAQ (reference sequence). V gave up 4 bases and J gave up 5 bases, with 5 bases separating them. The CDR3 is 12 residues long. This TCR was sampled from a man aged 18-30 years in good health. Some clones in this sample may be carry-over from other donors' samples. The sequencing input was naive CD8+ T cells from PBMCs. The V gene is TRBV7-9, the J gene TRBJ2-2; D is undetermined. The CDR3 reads CASSSGTGELFF. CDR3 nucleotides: TGTGCCAGCAGCTCCGGAACCGGGGAGCTGTTTTTT.